This T cell receptor (beta chain) was captured in a study of blood T cell repertoires in COVID-19 (dated by TCRdb to 2018 to 2021). Background on the whole study: Samples from collaborators originated in the United States, Italy and Spain and spanned both the acute and convalescent phases of COVID-19. The prospective study material was composed of cDNA or gDNA derived from T cells, B-cell-depleted T cells, or PBMCs. The dataset comprised deeply sampled blood TCRbeta repertoires from subjects exposed to, actively infected with, or recovered from COVID-19. The repertoires were made available in a free public database intended to serve as a resource for research on the immune response to SARS-CoV-2. The samples were drawn from two sources: the first 160 participants of the ongoing ImmuneRACE study, and 950 to 1,500 subjects contributed by 6 global collaborators. A de-identified subject ID, COVID-19 status, age in years and sex were almost always included in the sample metadata. Where HLA class I and class II types were available, the types were taken from metadata supplied by the sample provider, not from assay-based typing.

Taken from the germline V gene, the CDR1 and CDR2 loops are MNHNS and SASEGT. Trimming at the junction amounts to 2 bases on V and 1 base on J, and the germline ends lie 8 bases apart. Including the terminal cysteine and phenylalanine, the CDR3 comprises 14 residues. Only the CDR3 portion is preserved as DNA: 42 bases, with reading frame beginning at the first base. The immunoSEQ Assay, a bias-controlled multiplex PCR, was used to amplify TCRbeta CDR3 regions from genomic DNA. The authors processed their data as follows. Nucleated cell counts per sample were estimated from amplification of reference gene primers within the assay. To quantify the absolute abundance of each unique TCRbeta CDR3 rearrangement, sequence reads were collapsed and filtered. Productive Simpson clonality was computed per sample as the square root of Simpson's diversity index over productive rearrangements. In TCRdb, the immuneACCESS table is reduced to in-frame sequences with V and J assigned. These tables do not hold every clone; where another copy was compared, an unresolved V gene accounts for under half, and the others remain unexplained. V and J calls and clone size are given by that table; D and trimming were obtained from the DNA. For this sample the table gives approximately 260,000 clones, of which more than 60% were detected only once. Together, the top ten hold roughly 4.2% of the sample.

Overall results and qualifications from the work: Clinical and demographic metadata were provided uncurated, with the amount varying by source and participant.

As regards this clone: Its recognized antigen is unknown. One base away there is no much larger clone; base qualities are not given.

Each collaborating institution followed its own protocols to collect whole blood in K2EDTA tubes. For TCRbeta analysis, collaborator samples were shipped as frozen whole blood, as isolated PBMCs, or as DNA extracted from either sample type. This clonotype originated in a woman between 40 and 55 years old with active or convalescent COVID-19. The V gene is TRBV6-1 and the J gene is TRBJ2-5; D gene: possibly TRBD1, on 5 matching bases. The sequencing sample was made of peripheral blood. The CDR3 reads CASSEIRGQETQYF. At the DNA level, the sequence is TGTGCCAGCAGTGAAATAAGGGGCCAAGAGACCCAGTACTTC.